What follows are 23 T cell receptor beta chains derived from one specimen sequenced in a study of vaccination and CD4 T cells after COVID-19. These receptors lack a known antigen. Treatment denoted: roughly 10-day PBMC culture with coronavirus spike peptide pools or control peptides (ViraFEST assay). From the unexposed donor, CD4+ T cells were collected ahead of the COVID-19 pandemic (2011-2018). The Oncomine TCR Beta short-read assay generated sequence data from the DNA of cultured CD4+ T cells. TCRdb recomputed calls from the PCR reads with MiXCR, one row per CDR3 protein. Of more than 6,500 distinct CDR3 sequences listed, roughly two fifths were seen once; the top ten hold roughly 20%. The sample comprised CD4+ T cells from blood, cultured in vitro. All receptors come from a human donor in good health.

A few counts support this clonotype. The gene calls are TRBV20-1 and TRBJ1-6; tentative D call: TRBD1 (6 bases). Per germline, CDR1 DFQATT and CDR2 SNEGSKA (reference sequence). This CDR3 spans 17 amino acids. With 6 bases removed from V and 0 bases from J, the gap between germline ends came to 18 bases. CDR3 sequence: CSARTGHQSSYNSPLHF. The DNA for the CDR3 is TGCAGTGCACGGACGGGACACCAGAGCTCCTATAATTCACCCCTCCACTTT.

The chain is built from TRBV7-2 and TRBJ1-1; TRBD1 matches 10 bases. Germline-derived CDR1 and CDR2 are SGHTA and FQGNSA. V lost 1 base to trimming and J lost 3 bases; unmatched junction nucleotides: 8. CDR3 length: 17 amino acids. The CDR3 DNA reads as TGTGCCAGCAGCTTAGGACAGGGGGCAGGACCGCACACTGAAGCTTTCTTT. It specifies CASSLGQGAGPHTEAFF.

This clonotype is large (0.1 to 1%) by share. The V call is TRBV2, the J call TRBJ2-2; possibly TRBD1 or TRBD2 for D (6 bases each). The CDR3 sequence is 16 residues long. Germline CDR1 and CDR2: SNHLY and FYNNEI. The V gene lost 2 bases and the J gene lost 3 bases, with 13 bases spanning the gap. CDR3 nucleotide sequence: TGTGCCAGCAGTGAAAAGGGGGGTGCGTACACCGGGGAGCTGTTTTTT. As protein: CASSEKGGAYTGELFF.

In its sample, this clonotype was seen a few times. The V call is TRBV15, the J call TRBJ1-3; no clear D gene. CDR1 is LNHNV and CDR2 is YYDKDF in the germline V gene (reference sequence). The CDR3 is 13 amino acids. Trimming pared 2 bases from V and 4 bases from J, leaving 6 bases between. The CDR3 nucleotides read TGTGCCACCAGCAGAAGAGTGGGAAACACCATATATTTT. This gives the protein CATSRRVGNTIYF.

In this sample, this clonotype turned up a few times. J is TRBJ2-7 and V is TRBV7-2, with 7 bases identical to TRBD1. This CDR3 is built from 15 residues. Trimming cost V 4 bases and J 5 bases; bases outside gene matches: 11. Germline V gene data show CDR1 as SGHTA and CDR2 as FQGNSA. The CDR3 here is CASSSGVTGTHEQYF. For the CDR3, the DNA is TGTGCCAGCAGCTCCGGGGTGACAGGGACCCACGAGCAGTACTTC.

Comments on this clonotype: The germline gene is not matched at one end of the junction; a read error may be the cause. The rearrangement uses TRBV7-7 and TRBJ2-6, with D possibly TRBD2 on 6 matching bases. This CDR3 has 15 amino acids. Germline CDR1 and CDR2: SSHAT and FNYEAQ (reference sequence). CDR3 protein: CASSLDSHGGNVLTF. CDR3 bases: TGTGCCAGCAGCCTAGACTCTCACGGGGGCAACGTCCTGACTTTC.

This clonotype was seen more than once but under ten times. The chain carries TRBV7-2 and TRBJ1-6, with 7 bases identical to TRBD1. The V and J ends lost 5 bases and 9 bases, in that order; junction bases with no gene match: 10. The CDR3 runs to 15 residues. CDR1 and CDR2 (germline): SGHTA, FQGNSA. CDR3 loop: CASSTRTAGGSPLHF. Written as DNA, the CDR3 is TGTGCCAGCAGCACCCGGACAGCAGGGGGTTCACCCCTCCACTTT.

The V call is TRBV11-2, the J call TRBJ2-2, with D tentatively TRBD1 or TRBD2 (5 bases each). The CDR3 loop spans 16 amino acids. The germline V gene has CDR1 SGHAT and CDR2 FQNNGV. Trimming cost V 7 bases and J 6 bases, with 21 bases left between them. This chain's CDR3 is CASTRSRGLGAGELFF. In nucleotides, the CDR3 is TGTGCCAGCACCCGCTCGAGAGGGTTGGGGGCCGGGGAGCTGTTTTTT.

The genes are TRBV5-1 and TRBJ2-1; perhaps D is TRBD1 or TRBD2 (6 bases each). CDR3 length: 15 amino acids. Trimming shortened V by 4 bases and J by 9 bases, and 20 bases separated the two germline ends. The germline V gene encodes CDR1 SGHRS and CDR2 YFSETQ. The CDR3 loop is CASSRDTSGAGEQFF. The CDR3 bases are TGCGCCAGCAGCAGGGACACCTCGGGGGCCGGTGAGCAGTTCTTC.

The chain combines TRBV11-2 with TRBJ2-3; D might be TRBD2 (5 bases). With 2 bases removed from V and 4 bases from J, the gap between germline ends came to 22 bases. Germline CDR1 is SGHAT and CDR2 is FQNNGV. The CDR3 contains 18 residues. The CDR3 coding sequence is TGTGCCAGCAGCTTAAGTTTCCCGGGGAGTCACAGACCAGATACGCAGTATTTT. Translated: CASSLSFPGSHRPDTQYF.

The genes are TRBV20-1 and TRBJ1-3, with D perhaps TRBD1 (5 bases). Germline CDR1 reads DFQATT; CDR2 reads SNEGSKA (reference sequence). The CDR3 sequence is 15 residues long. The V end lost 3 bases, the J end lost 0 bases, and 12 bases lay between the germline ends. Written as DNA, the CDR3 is TGCAGTGCTAGTACCGACAGCCGCTCTGGAAACACCATATATTTT. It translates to CSASTDSRSGNTIYF.

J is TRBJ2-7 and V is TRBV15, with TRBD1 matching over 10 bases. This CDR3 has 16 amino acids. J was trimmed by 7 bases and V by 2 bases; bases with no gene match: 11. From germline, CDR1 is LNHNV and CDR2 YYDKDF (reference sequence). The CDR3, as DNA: TGTGCCACCAGCAGAACCCGGACAGGGGGTACGAGGGAGCAGTACTTC. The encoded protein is CATSRTRTGGTREQYF.

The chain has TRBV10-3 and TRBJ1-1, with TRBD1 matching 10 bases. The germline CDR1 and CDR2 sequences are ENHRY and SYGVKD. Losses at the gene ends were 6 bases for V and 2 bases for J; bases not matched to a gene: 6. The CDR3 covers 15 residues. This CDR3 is CAISLDRGPNTEAFF. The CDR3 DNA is TGTGCCATCAGCCTAGACAGGGGGCCAAACACTGAAGCTTTCTTT.

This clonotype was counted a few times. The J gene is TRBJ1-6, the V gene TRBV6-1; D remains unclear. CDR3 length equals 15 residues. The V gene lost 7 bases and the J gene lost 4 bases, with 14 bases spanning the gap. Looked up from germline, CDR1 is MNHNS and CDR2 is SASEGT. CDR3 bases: TGTGCCAGCAAGCTCCCCTACCCTTATAATTCACCCCTCCACTTT. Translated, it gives CASKLPYPYNSPLHF.

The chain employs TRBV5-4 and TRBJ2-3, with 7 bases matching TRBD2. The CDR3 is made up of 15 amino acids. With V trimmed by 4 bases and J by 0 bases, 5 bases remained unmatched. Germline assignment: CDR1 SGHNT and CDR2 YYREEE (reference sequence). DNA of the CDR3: TGTGCCAGCAGCAACCCTAGCGGAAGCACAGATACGCAGTATTTT. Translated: CASSNPSGSTDTQYF.

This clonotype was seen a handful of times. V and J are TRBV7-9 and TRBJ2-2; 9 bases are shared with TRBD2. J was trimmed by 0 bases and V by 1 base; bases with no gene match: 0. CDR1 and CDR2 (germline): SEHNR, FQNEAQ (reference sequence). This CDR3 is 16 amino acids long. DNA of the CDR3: TGTGCCAGCAGCTTAGGACTAGCGGCGAACACCGGGGAGCTGTTTTTT. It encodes CASSLGLAANTGELFF.

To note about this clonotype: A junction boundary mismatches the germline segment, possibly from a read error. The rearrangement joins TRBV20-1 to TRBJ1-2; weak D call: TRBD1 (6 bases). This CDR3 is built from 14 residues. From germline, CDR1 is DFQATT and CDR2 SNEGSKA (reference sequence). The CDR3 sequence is CSASGFTGRGGYAF. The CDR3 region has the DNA TGCAGTGCTAGTGGATTTACAGGGAGAGGTGGCTACGCCTTC.

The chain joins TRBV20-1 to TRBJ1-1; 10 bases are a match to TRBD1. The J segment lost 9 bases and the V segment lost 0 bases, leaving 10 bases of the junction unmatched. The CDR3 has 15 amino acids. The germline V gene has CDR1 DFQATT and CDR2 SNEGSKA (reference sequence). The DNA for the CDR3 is TGCAGTGCTAGAGATCCGAGGGGGACAGGGGATAAAGCTTTCTTT. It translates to CSARDPRGTGDKAFF.

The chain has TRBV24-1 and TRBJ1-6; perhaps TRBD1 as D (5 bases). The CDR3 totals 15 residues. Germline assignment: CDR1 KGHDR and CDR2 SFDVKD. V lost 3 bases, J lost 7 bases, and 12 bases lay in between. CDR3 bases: TGTGCCACCAGTGATCCAGGGATTCGAAATTCACCCCTCCACTTT. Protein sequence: CATSDPGIRNSPLHF.

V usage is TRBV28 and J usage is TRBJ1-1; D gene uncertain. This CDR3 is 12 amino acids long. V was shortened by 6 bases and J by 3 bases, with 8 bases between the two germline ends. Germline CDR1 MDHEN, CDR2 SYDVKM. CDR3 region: CASRERDTEAFF. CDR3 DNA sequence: TGTGCCAGCAGGGAAAGGGACACTGAAGCTTTCTTT.

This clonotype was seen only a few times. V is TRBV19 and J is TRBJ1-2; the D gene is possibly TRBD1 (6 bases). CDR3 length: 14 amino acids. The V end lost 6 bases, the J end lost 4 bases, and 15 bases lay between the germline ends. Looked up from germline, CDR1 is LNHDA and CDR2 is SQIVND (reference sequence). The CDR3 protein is CASRKMDSPYGYTF. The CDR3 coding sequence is TGTGCCAGTAGGAAGATGGACAGCCCCTATGGCTACACCTTC.

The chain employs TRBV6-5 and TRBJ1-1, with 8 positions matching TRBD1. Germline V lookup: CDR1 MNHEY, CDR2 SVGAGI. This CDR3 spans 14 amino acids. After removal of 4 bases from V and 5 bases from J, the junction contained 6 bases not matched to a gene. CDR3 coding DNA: TGTGCCAGCAGTTTCGACAGGGGCCGGACTGAAGCTTTCTTT. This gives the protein CASSFDRGRTEAFF.

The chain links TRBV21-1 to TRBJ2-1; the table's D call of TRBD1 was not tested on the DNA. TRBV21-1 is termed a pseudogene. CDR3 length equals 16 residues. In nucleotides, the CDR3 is TGTGCCAGCAGCAAAGAAGGACAGGGCTCCTACAATGAGCAGTTCTTC. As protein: CASSKEGQGSYNEQFF.